This T cell receptor beta chain is drawn from a study of low-dose radiotherapy and immunotherapy resistance in tumors (dated by TCRdb to the early 2020s). Describing the broader study: In Cohort 1, each fraction delivered 0.5 Gy every 2 weeks, and the prescribed total PTV dose was 6.5 Gy. Cohort 2 received 1 Gy per fraction every two weeks, with a total of 13 Gy over 26 weeks. Patients were given nivolumab as a 240 mg flat dose every two weeks and ipilimumab at 1 mg/kg every six weeks, with both drugs delivered intravenously. Every two weeks, patients got intravenous cyclophosphamide at 200 mg/m2, given one day ahead of each radiation and immunotherapy administration. Starting on cycle 1 day 1, patients took 300 mg of aspirin by mouth once a day for four cycles. Trial participants were not randomized into treatment groups. Eight patients were included in the translational analysis: three from the first dose cohort and the first five from the second dose cohort.

The instrument was an Illumina HiSeq 2500. First-strand cDNA was synthesized with Superscript III and a set of TRAV- and TRBV-specific primers, covering both TCRalpha and TCRbeta chains. TCRs were amplified with Phusion for 20 to 25 PCR cycles, with a constant-region primer paired with the adapter attached to the V primers. The isolated mRNA was amplified using the MessageAmp II aRNA Amplification Kit, with in vitro transcription performed for around 16 hours at 37 degrees C. mRNA for TCR sequencing was isolated with the Dynabeads mRNA DIRECT Purification Kit. A second roughly 25-cycle Phusion PCR added indexed Illumina adapters, and products were purified with AMPure XP beads. In the original analysis: Using custom Perl scripts, TCR sequences encoding the same protein were pooled, out-of-frame sequences were removed, and the abundance of each clonotype was computed. Any TCR sequence backed by just one read was left out of the analysis. Among the metrics used to describe the repertoires were Shannon entropy, Gini index, clonality, richness, and the frequency of TCRs shared between repertoires. Starting from the raw public reads, TCRdb applied fastp trimming at Q25, assembled clones with MiXCR and retained in-frame beta chains. Merged by CDR3 protein, the rows form single entries marked with the most common genes and DNA. The V and J calls were determined by TCRdb, not by the authors. This sample gives about 58,000 distinct CDR3 sequences in total; 20% to 25% of them show up just once. 6.7% of the sample is held by the ten biggest clonotypes.

The germline V and J ends show losses of 1 base and 4 bases respectively, and no gene match explains 8 bases of the junction. CDR1 is given as SGHVS and CDR2 as FQNEAQ, both from the germline V gene. From the cysteine through the phenylalanine, the CDR3 covers 16 amino acids. Only CDR3 DNA is held: 48 bases, read in frame from base 1. This clonotype was counted ten times or more. What this receptor recognizes is not known. Per-base quality was not reported, and no clone a single base away is much larger than it. The time point label on this specimen signifies: after trial treatment. What this sample's treatment or condition label stands for: LDRT plus nivolumab, ipilimumab, low-dose cyclophosphamide and aspirin (RACIN trial). The donors took part in RACIN, a single-arm, phase I, dose-escalation trial that combined nivolumab, ipilimumab, aspirin, low-dose cyclophosphamide and low-dose radiotherapy. Patients with advanced, TIL-negative solid tumors were considered eligible.

The rearranged chain carries TRBV7-8 and TRBJ1-1; TRBD1 aligns with 8 central bases. The sample consisted of PBMCs, taken after low-dose radiotherapy plus immunotherapy. This TCR came from a male donor with prostate cancer. The DNA sequence follows: TGTGCCAGCAGCTTAGTAGAGGCCAGGGGGCTCACTGAAGCTTTCTTT. Its amino acids are CASSLVEARGLTEAFF.